This TCR beta chain was captured in a study of T-cell reconstitution after alpha-beta-depleted transplantation in children. Overall study findings and caveats: About two months after transplant, alpha-beta T cells reportedly came from several hundred expanded graft clones. At day 60, the high TCRbeta diversity found in some patients originated from recipient T cells and thymic progenitors that had survived. Once a year had passed after transplant, T-cell counts and diversity came mostly from newly produced T cells.

Details on this clonotype: Its specificity is unknown.

This sample's TCRbeta library carried unique molecular identifier barcodes. TCRdb itself ran the PCR reads through MiXCR, one entry per CDR3 protein. The sample lists about 600,000 distinct CDR3 sequences; 23% were seen once. V was pared by 6 bases and J by 5 bases, with 13 bases between. The CDR3 spans 13 residues. The germline V gene has CDR1 SQVTM and CDR2 ANQGSEA. The receptor was isolated from a boy under two years old who had a stem cell transplant for acute myeloid leukemia, so the T cells may come from the graft donor. This chain uses TRBV29-1 with TRBJ1-4; D is perhaps TRBD1 (5 bases). Sample: PBMCs, mostly from graft donor cells, taken 360 days after TCRalphabeta/CD19-depleted stem cell transplant. The CDR3 is CSVGGRSNEKLFF. In DNA form, the CDR3 reads TGCAGCGTCGGGGGACGGTCCAATGAAAAACTGTTTTTT.